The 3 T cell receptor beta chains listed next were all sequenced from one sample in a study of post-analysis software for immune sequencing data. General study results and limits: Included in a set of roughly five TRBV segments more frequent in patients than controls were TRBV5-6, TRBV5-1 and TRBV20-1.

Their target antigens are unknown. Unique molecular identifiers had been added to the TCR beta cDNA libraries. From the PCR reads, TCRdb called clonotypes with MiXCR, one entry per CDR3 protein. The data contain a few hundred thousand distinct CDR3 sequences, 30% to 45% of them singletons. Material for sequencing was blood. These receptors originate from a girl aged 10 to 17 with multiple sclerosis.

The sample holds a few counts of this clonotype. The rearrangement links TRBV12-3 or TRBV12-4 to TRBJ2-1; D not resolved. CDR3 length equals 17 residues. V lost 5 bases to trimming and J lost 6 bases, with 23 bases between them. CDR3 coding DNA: TGTGCCAGCAGTCCACGTGGTTCGGCTTTGACCGGCAATGAGCAGTTCTTC. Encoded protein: CASSPRGSALTGNEQFF.

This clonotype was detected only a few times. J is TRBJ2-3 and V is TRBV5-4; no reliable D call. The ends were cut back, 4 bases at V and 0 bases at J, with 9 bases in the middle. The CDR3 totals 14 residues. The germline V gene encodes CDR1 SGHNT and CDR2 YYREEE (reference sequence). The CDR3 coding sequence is TGTGCCAGCAGCAAGACTGGTAGCACAGATACGCAGTATTTT. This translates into CASSKTGSTDTQYF.

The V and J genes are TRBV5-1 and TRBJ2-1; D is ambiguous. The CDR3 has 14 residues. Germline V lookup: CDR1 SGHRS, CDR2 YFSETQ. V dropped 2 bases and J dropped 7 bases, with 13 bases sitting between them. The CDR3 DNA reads TGCGCCAGCAGCTTTGCAGGTTCTTGGAATGAGCAGTTCTTC. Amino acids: CASSFAGSWNEQFF. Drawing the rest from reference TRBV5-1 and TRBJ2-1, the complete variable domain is KAGVTQTPRYLIKTRGQQVTLSCSPISGHRSVSWYQQTPGQGLQFLFEYFSETQRNKGNFPGRFSGRQFSNSRSEMNVSTLELGDSALYLCASSFAGSWNEQFFGPGTRLTVL.